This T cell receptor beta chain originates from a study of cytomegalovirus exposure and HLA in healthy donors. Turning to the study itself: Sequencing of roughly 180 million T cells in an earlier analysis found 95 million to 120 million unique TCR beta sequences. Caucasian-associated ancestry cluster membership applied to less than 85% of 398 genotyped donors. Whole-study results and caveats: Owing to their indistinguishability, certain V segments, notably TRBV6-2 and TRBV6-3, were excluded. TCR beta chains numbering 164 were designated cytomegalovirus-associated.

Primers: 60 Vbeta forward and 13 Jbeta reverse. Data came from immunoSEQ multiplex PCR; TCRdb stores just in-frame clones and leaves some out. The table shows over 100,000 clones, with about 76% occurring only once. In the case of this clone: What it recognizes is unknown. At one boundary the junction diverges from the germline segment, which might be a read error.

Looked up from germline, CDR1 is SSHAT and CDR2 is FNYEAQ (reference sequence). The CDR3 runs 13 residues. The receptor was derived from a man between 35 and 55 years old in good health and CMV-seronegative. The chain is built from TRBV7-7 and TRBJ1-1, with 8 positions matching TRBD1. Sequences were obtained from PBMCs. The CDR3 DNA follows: TGTGCTAGCAGCTTAGACAGGGGCGCTGAAGCTTTCTTT. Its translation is CASSLDRGAEAFF.